This T cell receptor (beta chain) was recorded in a study of regulatory T cells in long-lasting Graves disease. This clonotype was observed a handful of times. Specified time point: persistent/refractory GD, antithyroid drugs over 5 years with positive TRAb. TCR sequences were obtained from RNA taken from PBMCs. Trimming pared 0 bases from V and 5 bases from J, leaving 16 bases between. Looked up from germline, CDR1 is GTSNPN and CDR2 is SVGIG (reference sequence). CDR3 length: 15 residues. Investigators prepared the TCR beta libraries by applying iRepertoire HTBI primers and Arm-PCR of CDR3 regions. MiXCR, applied by TCRdb to the multiplex PCR reads, yields one record per CDR3 protein. This sample has hundreds of thousands of distinct CDR3 sequences; 21% occur once, and the top ten carry roughly an eighth.

This chain uses TRBV30 with TRBJ1-1; weak D call: TRBD1 (6 bases). This clonotype was obtained from a female donor with Graves disease. The input for sequencing was peripheral blood mononuclear cells (PBMCs), taken when the disease was refractory, from a patient treated with antithyroid drugs. The CDR3 region has the DNA TGTGCCTGGAGTGTACTCGGGGGCGCAGGAACTGAAGCTTTCTTT. It encodes CAWSVLGGAGTEAFF.